The 28 T cell receptor beta chains below were found in one sample sequenced in a study of OX40 agonist ivuxolimab in advanced cancers. Data came from immunoSEQ multiplex PCR; TCRdb stores just in-frame clones and leaves some out. The table has around 48,000 clones, around 77% seen once. Sequences were derived from CD4+ or CD8+ T cells sorted from blood, sampled in a trial of the OX40 agonist ivuxolimab. The receptor source for this set is an adult with an advanced solid tumor such as melanoma, head and neck, liver or kidney cancer.

The chain carries TRBV30 and TRBJ2-7; TRBD1 is a possible D gene (6 bases). Germline V gene data show CDR1 as GTSNPN and CDR2 as SVGIG (reference sequence). Trimming removed 1 base at V and 5 bases at J, with 18 bases between. This CDR3 comprises 15 residues. Written as DNA, the CDR3 is TGTGCCTGGAGTGCGATGAGCAGGGCAGGGGACGAGCAGTACTTC. Translated, it gives CAWSAMSRAGDEQYF.

The chain joins TRBV19 to TRBJ2-1; 8 nucleotides agree with TRBD2. CDR1 LNHDA and CDR2 SQIVND come from the germline V gene (reference sequence). Losses at the gene ends were 1 base for V and 4 bases for J; bases not matched to a gene: 3. The CDR3 totals 15 residues. The DNA of the CDR3 is TGTGCCAGTAGTATAGCGGGGGGGTTTTACAATGAGCAGTTCTTC. Its translation is CASSIAGGFYNEQFF.

The chain recombines TRBV18 with TRBJ1-1; a possible D gene is TRBD1 (5 bases). Trimming cost V 0 bases and J 1 base, with 12 bases left between them. The CDR3 consists of 16 residues. Germline CDR1 KGHSH, CDR2 LQKENI. CDR3 nucleotide sequence: TGTGCCAGCTCACCACCGGGGCTAACAGGGAACACTGAAGCTTTCTTT. Translating it yields CASSPPGLTGNTEAFF.

The genes are TRBV11-1 and TRBJ2-1, with 8 bases aligning to TRBD1. V lost 5 bases and J lost 9; bases outside the gene matches: 12. The CDR3 loop spans 15 amino acids. The germline CDR1 and CDR2 sequences are SGHAT and FQDESV (reference sequence). The CDR3 sequence is CASSPQDRVAGEQFF. In DNA form, the CDR3 reads TGTGCCAGCAGCCCCCAGGACAGGGTGGCGGGTGAGCAGTTCTTC.

This sequence joins TRBV6-1 and TRBJ2-3; D remains ambiguous. V was clipped by 4 bases and J by 6 bases, with 8 bases between them. Germline V gives CDR1 MNHNS, CDR2 SASEGT. The length of the CDR3 is 12 residues. The chain's CDR3 is CASSGYGDTQYF. CDR3 in DNA: TGTGCCAGCAGTGGATACGGCGATACGCAGTATTTT.

V and J are TRBV11-2 and TRBJ2-1; D not resolved. Trimming cost V 8 bases and J 4 bases, with 18 bases left between them. CDR3 size: 15 residues. Germline V gene lookup returns CDR1 SGHAT and CDR2 FQNNGV. This CDR3 reads CASVSSSSPYNEQFF. CDR3 DNA: TGTGCCAGCGTCTCCTCTAGTAGTCCATACAATGAGCAGTTCTTC.

The rearrangement uses TRBV7-2 and TRBJ2-2, with no clear D. Trimming took off 1 base at V and 4 bases at J, with 7 bases between the two ends. This CDR3 is 14 amino acids long. Germline lookup yields CDR1 SGHTA and CDR2 FQGNSA. The chain's CDR3 is CASSLVLSTGELFF. The CDR3 DNA is TGTGCCAGCAGCTTAGTCCTCTCCACCGGGGAGCTGTTTTTT.

V usage is TRBV6-4 and J usage is TRBJ2-7, with D possibly being TRBD1 (6 bases). The CDR3 has 12 amino acids. The germline V gene encodes CDR1 MRHNA and CDR2 SNTAGT. Trimming took 8 bases from V and 4 from J, leaving 12 bases between them. Here the CDR3 DNA reads TGTGCCAGCTGGCAGGGGTTTTACGAGCAGTACTTC. This codes for CASWQGFYEQYF.

This clone came up a few times. The gene calls are TRBV9 and TRBJ2-2; TRBD1 aligns across 9 bases. The CDR3 totals 14 residues. Germline V gives CDR1 SGDLS, CDR2 YYNGEE. V shed 2 bases, J shed 6 bases, and the junction held 2 bases outside the gene matches. CDR3 bases: TGTGCCAGCAGCGTCACAGGGGGCCCCGGGGAGCTGTTTTTT. This translates into CASSVTGGPGELFF.

In this sample, this clone turned up once. V gene TRBV21-1 combines with J gene TRBJ1-4. TRBV21-1 corresponds to a pseudogene. This CDR3 contains 16 residues. The CDR3 DNA follows: TGTGCCAGCAGCAAAGCGGGGGAAAGAACTAATGAAAAACTGTTTTTT. This encodes CASSKAGERTNEKLFF.

This rearrangement joins TRBV6-6 to TRBJ2-5; D remains ambiguous. This CDR3 has 14 residues. The germline gives CDR1 MNHNY, CDR2 SVGAGI (reference sequence). Trimming removed 0 bases at V and 1 base at J, with 6 bases between. CDR3: CASSYSGFQETQYF. The CDR3 region has the DNA TGTGCCAGCAGTTACTCTGGGTTCCAAGAGACCCAGTACTTC.

J is TRBJ2-7 and V is TRBV5-1, with 8 bases lining up with TRBD2. The CDR3 has 16 amino acids. CDR1 is SGHRS, CDR2 YFSETQ, per germline. Trimming removed 3 bases from V and 6 bases from J; junction bases left unmatched: 14. The CDR3 DNA follows: TGCGCCAGCAGCTCGGCGGCCACGGGGGGGAATGGCGAGCAGTACTTC. It codes for CASSSAATGGNGEQYF.

V usage is TRBV27 and J usage is TRBJ2-7; D is undetermined. This CDR3 is 12 amino acids long. V lost 5 bases and J 5 bases, leaving 10 bases between the germline ends. CDR1 is MNHEY, CDR2 SMNVEV, per germline (reference sequence). The CDR3: CASSPIRDEQYF. Here the CDR3 DNA reads TGTGCCAGCAGTCCAATCCGAGACGAGCAGTACTTC.

The chain couples TRBV30 to TRBJ1-2; D unclear. V was shortened by 3 bases and J by 4 bases, with 6 bases between the two germline ends. The CDR3 has 11 residues. Germline V gene data show CDR1 as GTSNPN and CDR2 as SVGIG (reference sequence). The CDR3 DNA reads TGTGCCTGGAGCAACTTCTATGGCTACACCTTC. It is translated as CAWSNFYGYTF.

This clone was observed a single time. The V call is TRBV28, the J call TRBJ2-6; possibly TRBD1 for D (5 bases). The V gene's germline CDR1 is MDHEN and CDR2 SYDVKM. This CDR3 spans 17 amino acids. V gave up 7 bases and J gave up 4 bases, with 20 bases separating them. DNA of the CDR3: TGTGCCAGCAACGTCGTGGGCAGGGCACTCGGGGCCAACGTCCTGACTTTC. It specifies CASNVVGRALGANVLTF.

In its sample, this clone was seen once. The V call is TRBV4-1, the J call TRBJ2-2; 13 bases are shared with TRBD2. The CDR3 covers 17 residues. The V gene's germline CDR1 is MGHRA and CDR2 YSYEKL. After removal of 3 bases from V and 4 bases from J, the junction contained 5 bases not matched to a gene. The CDR3 nucleotides read TGCGCCAGCAGCCAGGGACTAGCGGGGATAATCACCGGGGAGCTGTTTTTT. Protein sequence: CASSQGLAGIITGELFF.

This chain connects TRBV20-1 to TRBJ1-2, with unresolved D. V was trimmed by 3 bases and J by 8 bases, leaving 10 bases between them. The CDR3 covers 11 residues. Germline V lookup: CDR1 DFQATT, CDR2 SNEGSKA (reference sequence). CDR3 residues: CSASEGQGYTF. The CDR3 coding sequence is TGCAGTGCTAGTGAGGGTCAGGGCTACACCTTC.

V and J are TRBV6-6 and TRBJ1-4; maybe TRBD1 (5 bases). Trimming shortened V by 7 bases and J by 1 base, and 13 bases separated the two germline ends. Germline V gene lookup returns CDR1 MNHNY and CDR2 SVGAGI (reference sequence). This CDR3 has 15 residues. CDR3 bases: TGTGCCAGCAAATCGAACGGGGGAACTAATGAAAAACTGTTTTTT. Protein product: CASKSNGGTNEKLFF.

In its sample, this clone was seen a few times. The sample has other DNA sequences that encode this CDR3 too. The chain uses TRBV10-3 and TRBJ2-3; TRBD2 matches at 7 bases. V trimming: 3 bases; J trimming: 4 bases; junction bases outside the gene matches: 7. Germline assignment: CDR1 ENHRY and CDR2 SYGVKD. This CDR3 is 15 amino acids long. CDR3 protein: CAISERGRAPDTQYF. DNA of the CDR3: TGTGCCATCAGTGAACGAGGGAGGGCCCCAGATACGCAGTATTTT.

This clone was counted a single time. The chain uses TRBV7-6 and TRBJ1-3; D not certain. V lost 6 bases, J lost 4 bases, and 10 bases lay in between. The CDR3 has 13 amino acids. Looked up from germline, CDR1 is SGHVS and CDR2 is FNYEAQ. CDR3 nucleotides: TGTGCCAGCAGTACCTTGGGGGGAAACACCATATATTTT. It is translated as CASSTLGGNTIYF.

This clone has more than one count but fewer than ten. J is TRBJ1-2 and V is TRBV10-3, with D possibly TRBD1 on 6 matching bases. Trimming pared 6 bases from V and 4 bases from J, leaving 12 bases between. Germline CDR1 is ENHRY and CDR2 is SYGVKD. The CDR3 covers 13 residues. For the CDR3, the DNA is TGTGCCATCAGACAGGGAGGGCTCTATGGCTACACCTTC. This encodes CAIRQGGLYGYTF.

This clone was seen only once. J is TRBJ2-6 and V is TRBV11-2; D gene uncertain. V gave up 3 bases and J gave up 1 base, with 10 bases separating them. This CDR3 is built from 16 residues. In germline, CDR1 is SGHAT, CDR2 FQNNGV. CDR3 coding DNA: TGTGCCAGCAGCTTCCAGAGTCCTTCTGGGGCCAACGTCCTGACTTTC. Its translation is CASSFQSPSGANVLTF.

The J gene is TRBJ1-5, the V gene TRBV6-1; D is undetermined. The CDR3 contains 13 residues. V was trimmed by 7 bases and J by 0 bases, leaving 7 bases between them. Looked up from germline, CDR1 is MNHNS and CDR2 is SASEGT. CDR3 nucleotides: TGTGCCAGCAACCAAGATAGCAATCAGCCCCAGCATTTT. It translates to CASNQDSNQPQHF.

This rearrangement joins TRBV7-3 to TRBJ2-2; 13 positions agree with TRBD2. The CDR3 sequence is 16 residues long. The germline gives CDR1 SGHTA, CDR2 FQGTGA. Trimming removed 6 bases from V and 6 bases from J; junction bases left unmatched: 7. For the CDR3, the DNA is TGTGCCAGCAGGGAATTACTAGCGGGAGGGCCCGGGGAGCTGTTTTTT. Its translation: CASRELLAGGPGELFF. The full variable domain, completed using reference TRBV7-3 and TRBJ2-2, is GAGVSQTPSNKVTEKGKYVELRCDPISGHTALYWYRQSLGQGPEFLIYFQGTGAADDSGLPNDRFFAVRPEGSVSTLKIQRTERGDSAVYLCASRELLAGGPGELFFGEGSRLTVL.

The V and J genes are TRBV7-6 and TRBJ1-3, with D perhaps TRBD1 (5 bases). The CDR3 spans 16 residues. The V end was cut by 3 bases, the J end by 3 bases, with 15 bases between. The germline gives CDR1 SGHVS, CDR2 FNYEAQ. In nucleotides, the CDR3 is TGTGCCAGCAGCTTCCCAGGAAGGGGCTTTGGAAACACCATATATTTT. Amino acid sequence: CASSFPGRGFGNTIYF.

This clone came up once. This chain joins TRBV19 and TRBJ1-4; D uncertain. Germline CDR1 is LNHDA and CDR2 is SQIVND (reference sequence). Trimming left V 5 bases short and J 0 bases short, with 16 bases between. CDR3 length: 17 residues. Here the CDR3 reads CASSRRREGATNEKLFF. The CDR3 DNA reads TGTGCCAGTAGTCGTAGGAGAGAAGGTGCAACTAATGAAAAACTGTTTTTT.

This chain links TRBV5-1 with TRBJ1-5; D might be TRBD1 (6 bases). The CDR3 is 15 residues long. Per the germline V gene, CDR1 is SGHRS and CDR2 is YFSETQ. V lost 2 bases and J lost 7, with 16 bases in between. DNA for the CDR3: TGCGCCAGCAGCTTTACAGGGCTACCCGGGCAGCCCCAGCATTTT. This encodes CASSFTGLPGQPQHF.

The V gene is TRBV9, the J gene TRBJ2-3; 11 bases fit TRBD2. V was pared by 4 bases and J by 0 bases, with 4 bases of the junction left unmatched. The germline V gene has CDR1 SGDLS and CDR2 YYNGEE. This CDR3 comprises 16 residues. CDR3 nucleotide sequence: TGTGCCAGCAGCCCCCGGACTAGCGGGAGCACAGATACGCAGTATTTT. Protein: CASSPRTSGSTDTQYF.